These T cell receptor beta chains were read from a single sample in a study of beta chain features in type 1 diabetes. Method: immunoSEQ multiplex PCR; TCRdb's copy keeps in-frame clones and lacks some. This table has hundreds of thousands of clones, 13% appearing once. Sequencing was performed on naive CD4+ T cells from blood. These TCRs come from a man between 18 and 29 years old with type 1 diabetes. Each CDR3 is given with its conserved first and last residue. D genes are given only for firm matches. Some rows mark clone size as missing; the rest say once, few, many or name a class of expanded clone.

abundance: few
v_gene: TRBV9
d_gene: .
j_gene: TRBJ2-3
CDR3aa: CASSVGIGVTDTQYF
CDR3nt: TGTGCCAGCAGCGTCGGAATAGGAGTAACAGATACGCAGTATTTT

abundance: few
v_gene: TRBV30
d_gene: .
j_gene: TRBJ1-2
CDR3aa: CAWSANYGYTF
CDR3nt: TGTGCCTGGAGCGCTAACTATGGCTACACCTTC

abundance: .
v_gene: TRBV2
d_gene: .
j_gene: TRBJ2-1
CDR3aa: CASTHRVFKNEQFF
CDR3nt: TGTGCCAGCACGCACAGGGTATTTAAAAATGAGCAGTTCTTC

abundance: .
v_gene: TRBV27
d_gene: TRBD2
j_gene: TRBJ2-1
CDR3aa: CASSSLAGGFNEQFF
CDR3nt: TGTGCCAGCAGTTCCCTAGCGGGGGGCTTTAATGAGCAGTTCTTC

abundance: .
v_gene: TRBV28
d_gene: TRBD1
j_gene: TRBJ1-2
CDR3aa: CASSKGTVDNYGYTF
CDR3nt: TGTGCCAGCTCTAAAGGGACAGTAGATAACTATGGCTACACCTTC

abundance: .
v_gene: TRBV9
d_gene: .
j_gene: TRBJ1-2
CDR3aa: CASSSGGTYGYTF
CDR3nt: TGTGCCAGCAGCTCCGGTGGGACCTATGGCTACACCTTC

abundance: .
v_gene: TRBV30
d_gene: TRBD2
j_gene: TRBJ2-3
CDR3aa: CAWSLRTSGGADTQYF
CDR3nt: TGTGCCTGGAGTTTAAGGACTAGCGGGGGGGCAGATACGCAGTATTTT

abundance: .
v_gene: TRBV7-2
d_gene: TRBD1
j_gene: TRBJ2-4
CDR3aa: CASSQDSGQNIQYF
CDR3nt: TGTGCCAGCAGCCAGGACTCGGGACAGAACATTCAGTACTTC

abundance: .
v_gene: TRBV18
d_gene: .
j_gene: TRBJ2-1
CDR3aa: CASSPGDSYNEQFF
CDR3nt: TGTGCCAGCTCACCGGGGGACTCCTACAATGAGCAGTTCTTC

abundance: few
v_gene: TRBV30
d_gene: TRBD2
j_gene: TRBJ2-7
CDR3aa: CAWRTGLAMANEQYF
CDR3nt: TGTGCCTGGAGGACGGGACTAGCAATGGCCAACGAGCAGTACTTC

abundance: .
v_gene: TRBV6-1
d_gene: TRBD1
j_gene: TRBJ2-1
CDR3aa: CASRDTGGPYNEQFF
CDR3nt: TGTGCCAGCAGGGACACAGGGGGCCCCTACAATGAGCAGTTCTTC

abundance: .
v_gene: TRBV5-1
d_gene: .
j_gene: TRBJ2-5
CDR3aa: CASEGPQETQYF
CDR3nt: TGCGCCAGTGAAGGACCTCAAGAGACCCAGTACTTC

abundance: .
v_gene: TRBV18
d_gene: .
j_gene: TRBJ1-2
CDR3aa: CASSPETGDYGYTF
CDR3nt: TGTGCCAGCTCACCAGAGACAGGCGACTATGGCTACACCTTC

abundance: few
v_gene: TRBV5-1
d_gene: .
j_gene: TRBJ2-3
CDR3aa: CASSFVGGTHTDTQYF
CDR3nt: TGCGCCAGCAGCTTCGTAGGGGGGACCCACACAGATACGCAGTATTTT

abundance: .
v_gene: TRBV20-1
d_gene: .
j_gene: TRBJ2-3
CDR3aa: CSSPRADTQYF
CDR3nt: TGCAGTTCCCCGAGGGCAGATACGCAGTATTTT

abundance: .
v_gene: TRBV7-6
d_gene: .
j_gene: TRBJ1-4
CDR3aa: CASSQPLRDGEKLFF
CDR3nt: TGTGCCAGCAGCCAACCTCTTAGGGATGGTGAAAAACTGTTTTTT

abundance: .
v_gene: TRBV10-3
d_gene: TRBD1
j_gene: TRBJ1-2
CDR3aa: CAISDRGPFGGYTF
CDR3nt: TGTGCCATCAGTGACAGGGGGCCTTTCGGTGGCTACACCTTC

abundance: .
v_gene: TRBV6-5
d_gene: .
j_gene: TRBJ1-6
CDR3aa: CASSSGPRGPSPLHF
CDR3nt: TGTGCCAGCAGTTCCGGTCCGAGGGGACCTTCACCCCTCCACTTT

abundance: .
v_gene: TRBV30
d_gene: .
j_gene: TRBJ1-1
CDR3aa: CAWSTLTNTEAFF
CDR3nt: TGTGCCTGGAGTACCTTAACGAACACTGAAGCTTTCTTT

abundance: .
v_gene: TRBV29-1
d_gene: TRBD1
j_gene: TRBJ1-2
CDR3aa: CSYMDRESGYTF
CDR3nt: TGCAGCTATATGGACAGGGAGTCTGGCTACACCTTC

abundance: .
v_gene: TRBV4-1
d_gene: .
j_gene: TRBJ1-3
CDR3aa: CASSPQGEWKSSGNTIYF
CDR3nt: TGCGCCAGCAGCCCCCAGGGTGAGTGGAAGAGCTCTGGAAACACCATATATTTT

abundance: few
v_gene: TRBV19
d_gene: .
j_gene: TRBJ2-6
CDR3aa: CASRAVSSGANVLTF
CDR3nt: TGTGCCAGTAGGGCAGTTTCCTCTGGGGCCAACGTCCTGACTTTC

abundance: few
v_gene: TRBV7-2
d_gene: TRBD1
j_gene: TRBJ1-1
CDR3aa: CASSPRTGGLRTEAFF
CDR3nt: TGTGCCAGCAGCCCTCGGACAGGGGGCTTGCGGACTGAAGCTTTCTTT

abundance: few
v_gene: TRBV7-2
d_gene: .
j_gene: TRBJ1-6
CDR3aa: CASSLDGAYNSPLHF
CDR3nt: TGTGCCAGCAGCTTGGACGGGGCCTATAATTCACCCCTCCACTTT

abundance: .
v_gene: TRBV11-2
d_gene: .
j_gene: TRBJ2-1
CDR3aa: CASSRTTGYNEQFF
CDR3nt: TGTGCCAGCAGCAGAACAACCGGCTACAATGAGCAGTTCTTC

abundance: .
v_gene: TRBV2
d_gene: .
j_gene: TRBJ2-5
CDR3aa: CASSPGGRETQYF
CDR3nt: TGTGCCAGCAGTCCCGGGGGGCGGGAGACCCAGTACTTC

abundance: .
v_gene: TRBV2
d_gene: .
j_gene: TRBJ1-5
CDR3aa: CASSAGEDQPQHF
CDR3nt: TGTGCCAGCAGTGCCGGGGAGGATCAGCCCCAGCATTTT

abundance: .
v_gene: TRBV7-6
d_gene: .
j_gene: TRBJ1-6
CDR3aa: CASSLDPRGQRGSPLHF
CDR3nt: TGTGCCAGCAGCCTAGACCCCAGGGGCCAAAGGGGGTCACCCCTCCACTTT

abundance: few
v_gene: TRBV5-4
d_gene: .
j_gene: TRBJ1-4
CDR3aa: CASSLTGGEKLFF
CDR3nt: TGTGCCAGCAGCTTGACAGGTGGCGAAAAACTGTTTTTT

abundance: .
v_gene: TRBV10-3
d_gene: .
j_gene: TRBJ2-7
CDR3aa: CAIRRSETDTYEQYF
CDR3nt: TGTGCCATCAGGAGAAGCGAGACAGATACCTACGAGCAGTACTTC

abundance: few
v_gene: TRBV28
d_gene: .
j_gene: TRBJ2-7
CDR3aa: CASRTTGYEQYF
CDR3nt: TGTGCCAGCAGGACAACAGGGTACGAGCAGTACTTC

abundance: few
v_gene: TRBV5-1
d_gene: TRBD1
j_gene: TRBJ2-2
CDR3aa: CASSTEPTGQGSVNLFF
CDR3nt: TGCGCCAGCAGCACGGAGCCCACCGGACAGGGTTCCGTGAATCTGTTTTTT

abundance: .
v_gene: TRBV18
d_gene: .
j_gene: TRBJ1-1
CDR3aa: CASSRGQKVNRGLMNTEAFF
CDR3nt: TGTGCCAGCTCACGGGGGCAGAAAGTAAACAGAGGGTTGATGAACACTGAAGCTTTCTTT

abundance: few
v_gene: TRBV19
d_gene: TRBD1
j_gene: TRBJ1-4
CDR3aa: CASSSGTASGKLFF
CDR3nt: TGTGCCAGTAGCTCCGGGACAGCATCAGGAAAACTGTTTTTT

abundance: .
v_gene: TRBV5-1
d_gene: .
j_gene: TRBJ2-7
CDR3aa: CASSLQGSSYEQYF
CDR3nt: TGCGCCAGCAGCTTGCAGGGGAGCTCCTACGAGCAGTACTTC

abundance: .
v_gene: TRBV20-1
d_gene: .
j_gene: TRBJ2-7
CDR3aa: CSGRPYEQYF
CDR3nt: TGCAGTGGCCGACCCTACGAGCAGTACTTC

abundance: .
v_gene: TRBV30
d_gene: .
j_gene: TRBJ2-3
CDR3aa: CAWGQGTGIMDTQYF
CDR3nt: TGTGCCTGGGGCCAGGGTACGGGAATAATGGATACGCAGTATTTT

abundance: .
v_gene: TRBV6-5
d_gene: .
j_gene: TRBJ1-2
CDR3aa: CASSYGSGYGYTF
CDR3nt: TGTGCCAGCAGTTACGGCAGTGGCTATGGCTACACCTTC

abundance: .
v_gene: TRBV30
d_gene: .
j_gene: TRBJ2-5
CDR3aa: CAWRRRGRETQYF
CDR3nt: TGTGCCTGGAGGCGCAGGGGGAGGGAGACCCAGTACTTC

abundance: .
v_gene: TRBV19
d_gene: .
j_gene: TRBJ2-1
CDR3aa: CASSMASSSYNEQFF
CDR3nt: TGTGCCAGTAGTATGGCCTCTAGCTCCTACAATGAGCAGTTCTTC

abundance: few
v_gene: TRBV18
d_gene: TRBD2
j_gene: TRBJ2-7
CDR3aa: CASSVTSGGTYEQYF
CDR3nt: TGTGCCAGCTCTGTTACTAGCGGGGGTACCTACGAGCAGTACTTC